A selection of T cell receptor beta chains follows, all from one sample in a study of blood T cell repertoires in COVID-19. The protocol was immunoSEQ multiplex PCR, while the TCRdb copy is restricted to in-frame clones and leaves out a portion. Of 200,000 to 250,000 clones in the sample, 92% were seen once. Sequenced input: peripheral blood. All receptors come from a man aged 30-40 years with COVID-19, enrolled during active disease. The CDR3 runs from the conserved cysteine through the conserved F or W. Each record gives: J gene, D gene, clone size, V gene, CDR3 protein, CDR3 DNA. The D gene is left open where the match is weak. Rows may omit the clone size; those that give it use once, few, many or a size class.

j_call: TRBJ2-4; d_call: TRBD2; clone_size: NA; v_call: TRBV18; cdr3_aa: CASSRGTSGVENIQYF; cdr3_nt: TGTGCCAGCTCCCGAGGGACTAGCGGGGTGGAAAACATTCAGTACTTC
j_call: TRBJ2-3; d_call: TRBD2; clone_size: NA; v_call: TRBV7-6; cdr3_aa: CASNRGLAGGLSTDTQYF; cdr3_nt: TGTGCCAGCAACCGGGGACTAGCGGGGGGTTTAAGCACAGATACGCAGTATTTT
j_call: TRBJ2-5; d_call: NA; clone_size: NA; v_call: TRBV5-1; cdr3_aa: CASSTQPSAEETQYF; cdr3_nt: TGCGCCAGCAGCACCCAACCTAGCGCCGAAGAGACCCAGTACTTC
j_call: TRBJ2-4; d_call: TRBD1; clone_size: NA; v_call: TRBV10-3; cdr3_aa: CAISDGQGAAKNIQYF; cdr3_nt: TGTGCCATCAGTGATGGACAGGGGGCAGCCAAAAACATTCAGTACTTC
j_call: TRBJ2-1; d_call: TRBD1; clone_size: NA; v_call: TRBV6-5; cdr3_aa: CASRRDRANEQFF; cdr3_nt: TGTGCCAGCAGAAGGGACAGGGCTAATGAGCAGTTCTTC
j_call: TRBJ1-4; d_call: TRBD1; clone_size: NA; v_call: TRBV7-2; cdr3_aa: CASRGQVNNEKLFF; cdr3_nt: TGTGCCAGCCGGGGACAGGTCAATAATGAAAAACTGTTTTTT
j_call: TRBJ1-2; d_call: TRBD1; clone_size: NA; v_call: TRBV11-2; cdr3_aa: CASGQRTHMDGYTF; cdr3_nt: TGTGCCTCGGGACAGCGAACACATATGGATGGCTACACCTTC
j_call: TRBJ1-5; d_call: NA; clone_size: NA; v_call: TRBV5-6; cdr3_aa: CASSLTGQPNQPQHF; cdr3_nt: TGTGCCAGCAGCTTGACGGGTCAGCCCAATCAGCCCCAGCATTTT
j_call: TRBJ1-5; d_call: NA; clone_size: NA; v_call: TRBV5-5; cdr3_aa: CASSLGLSGDSNQPQHF; cdr3_nt: TGTGCCAGCAGCTTGGGATTGTCTGGAGATAGCAATCAGCCCCAGCATTTT
j_call: TRBJ1-2; d_call: TRBD1; clone_size: few; v_call: TRBV2; cdr3_aa: CASKDREMDGYTF; cdr3_nt: TGTGCCAGCAAGGACAGGGAGATGGATGGCTACACCTTC
j_call: TRBJ1-6; d_call: TRBD1; clone_size: NA; v_call: TRBV27; cdr3_aa: CAAKPRDRDSPLHF; cdr3_nt: TGTGCCGCCAAACCCCGGGACAGGGATTCACCCCTCCACTTT
j_call: TRBJ1-5; d_call: NA; clone_size: NA; v_call: TRBV30; cdr3_aa: CAWSSRGNQPQHF; cdr3_nt: TGTGCCTGGAGTTCCAGGGGCAATCAGCCCCAGCATTTT
j_call: TRBJ2-3; d_call: NA; clone_size: NA; v_call: TRBV27; cdr3_aa: CASSRGGDTDTQYF; cdr3_nt: TGTGCCAGCAGTAGGGGCGGGGACACAGATACGCAGTATTTT
j_call: TRBJ2-7; d_call: NA; clone_size: NA; v_call: TRBV7-6; cdr3_aa: CASSSWAGEQYF; cdr3_nt: TGTGCCAGCAGCAGTTGGGCTGGGGAGCAGTACTTC
j_call: TRBJ2-2; d_call: TRBD1; clone_size: NA; v_call: TRBV19; cdr3_aa: CASSLPGTANTGELFF; cdr3_nt: TGTGCCAGTAGCCTCCCCGGGACAGCGAACACCGGGGAGCTGTTTTTT
j_call: TRBJ1-5; d_call: NA; clone_size: NA; v_call: TRBV3-1/TRBV3-2; cdr3_aa: CASSQGGGREQPQHF; cdr3_nt: TGTGCCAGCAGCCAAGGCGGGGGGCGCGAGCAGCCCCAGCATTTT
j_call: TRBJ1-5; d_call: TRBD1; clone_size: NA; v_call: TRBV30; cdr3_aa: CAWSQQGNQPQHF; cdr3_nt: TGTGCCTGGAGTCAACAGGGGAATCAGCCCCAGCATTTT
j_call: TRBJ1-5; d_call: TRBD1; clone_size: once; v_call: TRBV2; cdr3_aa: CASTGTGGDQPQHF; cdr3_nt: TGTGCCAGCACGGGGACAGGGGGTGATCAGCCCCAGCATTTT